This T cell receptor (beta chain) was profiled in a study of cytomegalovirus exposure and HLA in healthy donors. Whole-study results and caveats: TCR beta chain V- and J-gene trimming was linked, in a later analysis, to a missense variant in DCLRE1C. In an earlier analysis, in around 590 donors, most V segments appeared productive either ~87% or ~30% of the time.

CDR1 is KGHSH, CDR2 LQKENI, per germline. The V end was cut by 2 bases, the J end by 2 bases, with 6 bases between. The CDR3 is made up of 13 amino acids. Regarding this clone: The antigen is not known.

Primers for the PCR totalled 60 Vbeta and 13 Jbeta. The assay was immunoSEQ multiplex PCR, and TCRdb's table has in-frame clones only and misses some. The data hold some 150,000 clones, with about four fifths observed a single time. This sequence originates from a man aged 45 to 65 in good health and CMV-seropositive. This chain uses TRBV18 with TRBJ2-5; D gene ambiguous. The sample consisted of PBMCs. The CDR3 protein is CASSPNRQETQYF. The CDR3 bases are TGTGCCAGCTCACCAAACCGGCAAGAGACCCAGTACTTC.